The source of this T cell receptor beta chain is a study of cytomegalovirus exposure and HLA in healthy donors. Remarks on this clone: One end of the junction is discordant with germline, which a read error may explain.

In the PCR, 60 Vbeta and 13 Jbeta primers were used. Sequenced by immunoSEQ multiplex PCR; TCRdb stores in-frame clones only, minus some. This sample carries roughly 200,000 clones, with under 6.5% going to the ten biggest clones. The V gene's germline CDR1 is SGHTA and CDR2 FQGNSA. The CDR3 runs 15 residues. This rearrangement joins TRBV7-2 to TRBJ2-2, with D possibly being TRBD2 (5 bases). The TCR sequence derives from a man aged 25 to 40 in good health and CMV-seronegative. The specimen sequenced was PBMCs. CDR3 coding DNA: TGTGCCAGCAGCCAACGGGCCGAGAACACCGGGGAGCCGTTTTTT. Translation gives CASSQRAENTGEPFF.